A selection of T cell receptor beta chains follows, all from one sample in a study of T cells after yellow fever vaccination. TCRdb re-derived calls from the 5' RACE reads in MiXCR, one entry per CDR3 protein. The profile covers roughly 96,000 distinct CDR3 sequences, with roughly 8.2% appearing a single time and approximately 17% taken by the ten largest. The input for sequencing was CD8+ T cells not binding an NS4B(214-222) dextramer, sorted from PBMCs, taken less than 16 days after the first yellow fever vaccination. The source of these receptors is a man between 18 and 35 years old who received the YFV17D yellow fever vaccine. Both conserved end residues are part of each CDR3. A D gene is named only where the DNA matches it firmly. A clone size is listed for some rows: how often the clone was seen (once, few, many), or a class if it is expanded.

length: 14
J: TRBJ2-1
D: TRBD2
size: .
V: TRBV4-1
CDR3: CASSQGTSGSEQFF
DNA: TGCGCCAGCAGCCAAGGGACTAGCGGGAGTGAGCAGTTCTTC

length: 15
J: TRBJ1-1
D: TRBD1
size: few
V: TRBV5-1
CDR3: CASSPRQGVETEAFF
DNA: TGCGCCAGCAGCCCGAGACAGGGAGTAGAGACTGAAGCTTTCTTT

length: 13
J: TRBJ2-1
D: TRBD1
size: .
V: TRBV27
CDR3: CASTSGQRNEQFF
DNA: TGTGCCAGCACCTCGGGACAGCGGAATGAGCAGTTCTTC

length: 15
J: TRBJ1-2
D: .
size: .
V: TRBV4-3
CDR3: CASSQEVDRFYGYTF
DNA: TGCGCCAGCAGCCAAGAGGTAGACAGATTCTATGGCTACACCTTC

length: 13
J: TRBJ2-7
D: TRBD1
size: few
V: TRBV7-9
CDR3: CASSPGQSYEQYF
DNA: TGTGCCAGCTCTCCGGGACAGTCCTACGAGCAGTACTTC

length: 13
J: TRBJ1-6
D: .
size: .
V: TRBV11-2
CDR3: CATTGLYNSPLHF
DNA: TGTGCCACAACCGGACTCTATAATTCACCCCTCCACTTT

length: 14
J: TRBJ2-2
D: .
size: few
V: TRBV6-5
CDR3: CASSWGATTGELFF
DNA: TGTGCCAGCAGTTGGGGGGCGACCACCGGGGAGCTGTTTTTT

length: 15
J: TRBJ2-2
D: TRBD2
size: .
V: TRBV7-8
CDR3: CASSPPGRGGKELFF
DNA: TGTGCCAGCAGCCCCCCCGGGAGGGGGGGTAAGGAGCTGTTTTTT

length: 15
J: TRBJ2-4
D: .
size: .
V: TRBV5-8
CDR3: CASSHGGRVENIQYF
DNA: TGTGCCAGCAGCCACGGAGGCAGGGTGGAAAACATTCAGTACTTC

length: 13
J: TRBJ2-5
D: .
size: few
V: TRBV15
CDR3: CATSSPLQETQYF
DNA: TGTGCCACCAGCAGCCCATTACAAGAGACCCAGTACTTC

length: 11
J: TRBJ2-1
D: .
size: many
V: TRBV2
CDR3: CASSPYNEQFF
DNA: TGTGCCAGCTCCCCCTACAATGAGCAGTTCTTC

length: 16
J: TRBJ2-4
D: .
size: many
V: TRBV4-1
CDR3: CASSQDPGYVKNIQYF
DNA: TGCGCCAGCAGCCAAGACCCGGGGTACGTCAAAAACATTCAGTACTTC

length: 15
J: TRBJ2-5
D: TRBD2
size: .
V: TRBV4-3
CDR3: CASSPSGGSLGTQYF
DNA: TGCGCCAGCAGCCCTAGCGGGGGCTCCCTCGGGACCCAGTACTTC

length: 18
J: TRBJ2-4
D: .
size: few
V: TRBV4-1
CDR3: CASSQVFSAGHSGNIQYF
DNA: TGCGCCAGCAGCCAAGTGTTCTCAGCCGGCCATTCGGGAAACATTCAGTACTTC

length: 14
J: TRBJ2-1
D: .
size: .
V: TRBV14
CDR3: CASSHILLYNEQFF
DNA: TGTGCCAGCAGCCACATCCTCCTTTACAATGAGCAGTTCTTC

length: 16
J: TRBJ2-7
D: TRBD1
size: many
V: TRBV29-1
CDR3: CSVVYKGGQGLREQYF
DNA: TGCAGCGTTGTCTATAAGGGAGGACAGGGCCTTCGCGAGCAGTACTTC

length: 13
J: TRBJ2-2
D: .
size: many
V: TRBV2
CDR3: CAQVAVNTGELFF
DNA: TGTGCGCAAGTCGCAGTGAACACCGGGGAGCTGTTTTTT

length: 13
J: TRBJ2-5
D: .
size: .
V: TRBV7-9
CDR3: CASGPIVQETQYF
DNA: TGTGCCAGCGGCCCCATTGTCCAAGAGACCCAGTACTTC

length: 21
J: TRBJ2-2
D: TRBD2
size: many
V: TRBV9
CDR3: CASSVLGLAGGGWPNTGELFF
DNA: TGTGCCAGCAGCGTATTGGGGCTAGCGGGGGGAGGATGGCCAAACACCGGGGAGCTGTTTTTT

length: 17
J: TRBJ2-4
D: TRBD1
size: .
V: TRBV7-2
CDR3: CASSFSSATGGGNIQYF
DNA: TGTGCCAGCAGCTTCTCTTCTGCGACAGGGGGCGGAAACATTCAGTACTTC